This T cell receptor (beta chain) appears in the sequencing data of a study of cytomegalovirus exposure and HLA in healthy donors. CDR1 and CDR2 (germline): LNHNV, YYDKDF (reference sequence). The CDR3 runs to 16 residues. J gave up 7 bases and V 3 bases, and 11 bases lay outside the gene matches. The PCR was carried out with 60 Vbeta primers and 13 Jbeta primers. Using immunoSEQ multiplex PCR, the repertoire was profiled, and TCRdb retains in-frame clones only, with some absent. The sample has 140,000 to 150,000 clones; 76% are singletons. Study-wide findings and caveats: Previous analysis showed most TCR beta V segments were productive about 90% or about 30% of the time.

This clone was picked up a small number of times. The antigen remains unidentified. The clonotype was recovered from a woman between 40 and 50 years old in good health and CMV-seronegative. This chain connects TRBV15 to TRBJ2-1; 8 positions match TRBD1. Sequencing was performed on PBMCs. The CDR3 DNA reads as TGTGCCACCAGCAGCTACGACAGGGGCGCTAAGAATGAGCAGTTCTTC. Its protein is CATSSYDRGAKNEQFF.